This TCR beta chain originates from a study of blood T cell repertoires in COVID-19 (dated by TCRdb to about 2020). About the investigation overall: The collaborator samples originated in the United States, Italy and Spain and spanned the acute and convalescent phases of COVID-19. The prospective study material was composed of cDNA or gDNA derived from T cells, B-cell-depleted T cells, or PBMCs. Subjects who had been exposed to COVID-19, were actively infected with it, or had recovered from it provided the deeply sampled blood TCRbeta repertoires that made up the dataset. Nearly every sample came with metadata listing a de-identified subject ID, COVID-19 status, age in years and sex. The repertoires were released in a freely available public database meant as a resource for research on the immune response to SARS-CoV-2. The samples were drawn from two sources: the first 160 participants of the ongoing ImmuneRACE study, and 1,000 to 1,500 subjects contributed by 6 global collaborators. HLA class I and class II types, where available, came from metadata supplied by the sample provider rather than from assay-based typing.

Comment on this clone: Its antigen has not been determined. Base-call qualities are not available, and no considerably larger clone is one nucleotide away.

Each collaborating institution followed its own protocols to collect whole blood in K2EDTA tubes. Collaborator samples were shipped for TCRbeta analysis as frozen whole blood, isolated PBMCs, or DNA extracted from either sample type. CDR1 MGHDK and CDR2 SYGVNS are derived from the germline V gene. Compared with germline, V lacks 3 bases and J lacks 6 bases; bases without a gene match: 14. Including the terminal cysteine and phenylalanine, the CDR3 comprises 17 residues. Solely the CDR3 DNA is kept, with 51 bases framed from the first base. The immunoSEQ Assay, a bias-controlled multiplex PCR, was used to amplify TCRbeta CDR3 regions from genomic DNA. Per the authors' processing: The number of nucleated cells in each sample was estimated by amplification of reference gene primers within the assay. To quantify the absolute abundance of each unique TCRbeta CDR3 rearrangement, sequence reads were collapsed and filtered. Productive Simpson clonality was computed per sample as the square root of Simpson's diversity index over productive rearrangements. In its TCRdb copy, this immuneACCESS table keeps in-frame sequences only and misses some clones. Where compared with another copy, unresolved V genes explain less than half of these, and the others have no known cause. Clone size and the V and J calls come from that table; the DNA yielded D and trimming. The table for this sample lists more than 60,000 clones; 86% of them were counted only once. The ten largest clonotypes hold approximately 4.7% of the sample.

What the authors observed across the whole study: The amount of clinical and demographic metadata varied by source and participant and was provided uncurated.

The sequencing input was peripheral blood. The receptor was derived from a man over 45 with active COVID-19. The rearrangement joined TRBV25-1 to TRBJ2-7; 10 junctional bases match TRBD1. In nucleotide form, the sequence is TGTGCCAGCAGTGAGACGGGACAGGGGCTGGACCTGGGCGAGCAGTACTTC. Translated, it reads CASSETGQGLDLGEQYF.